These 15 T cell receptor beta chains were all obtained from the same sample, sequenced in a study of spatial heterogeneity in lung cancer. Time point meaning: sample taken at primary tumor resection. Sequencing covered unsorted whole RNA taken from tumor, nontumor lung or frozen PBMC. Each CDR3 protein gets one entry after TCRdb re-called the 5' RACE reads with MiXCR. The sample contains more than 35,000 distinct CDR3 sequences, around 5.5% of which appear only once. The specimen was PBMCs, collected at surgery. The receptors come from a female donor with early-stage non-small cell lung cancer.

V is TRBV7-9 and J is TRBJ2-1; possible D gene TRBD1, 6 bases. The germline V gene has CDR1 SEHNR and CDR2 FQNEAQ (reference sequence). With 3 bases removed from V and 9 bases from J, the gap between germline ends came to 12 bases. This CDR3 is 13 amino acids long. The CDR3 sequence: CASSFQGPGEQFF. The CDR3 DNA sequence: TGTGCCAGCAGCTTCCAGGGGCCCGGTGAGCAGTTCTTC.

This clonotype showed up many times. The chain uses TRBV9 and TRBJ2-3, with no clear D. Germline loops: CDR1 SGDLS, CDR2 YYNGEE. The CDR3 loop spans 12 amino acids. V was cut by 1 base and J by 3 bases, with 3 bases left in between. This CDR3 is CASSVRTDTQYF. Written as DNA, the CDR3 is TGTGCCAGCAGCGTAAGGACAGATACGCAGTATTTT.

This clonotype was detected ten times or more. This chain uses TRBV19 with TRBJ1-5, with D hard to call. This CDR3 has 13 amino acids. Germline V CDR1 and CDR2: LNHDA, SQIVND (reference sequence). Deletions cut 0 bases from V and 4 bases from J, with 4 bases between. CDR3 sequence (DNA): TGTGCCAGTAGTATAGAACCGAATCAGCCCCAGCATTTT. This codes for CASSIEPNQPQHF. The variable domain in full, completed from reference TRBV19 and TRBJ1-5, reads DGGITQSPKYLFRKEGQNVTLSCEQNLNHDAMYWYRQDPGQGLRLIYYSQIVNDFQKGDIAEGYSVSREKKESFPLTVTSAQKNPTAFYLCASSIEPNQPQHFGDGTRLSIL.

At least ten counts were recorded for this clonotype. The chain combines TRBV5-1 with TRBJ1-1; D uncertain. V was shortened by 4 bases and J by 6 bases, with 16 bases between the two germline ends. The germline V gene encodes CDR1 SGHRS and CDR2 YFSETQ. This CDR3 comprises 14 residues. DNA of the CDR3: TGCGCCAGCAGCCCCGACACGGGGTTGCCTGAAGCTTTCTTT. Translating it yields CASSPDTGLPEAFF.

This clonotype appeared many times. This chain uses TRBV9 with TRBJ1-1; weak D call: TRBD1 (6 bases). The germline CDR1 and CDR2 sequences are SGDLS and YYNGEE. This CDR3 has 14 residues. Trimming took off 2 bases at V and 5 bases at J, with 13 bases between the two ends. CDR3 sequence (DNA): TGTGCCAGCAGCGTCTTGGAAGGGGGAACTGAAGCTTTCTTT. Encoded protein: CASSVLEGGTEAFF.

This clonotype came up many times. CDR3 sequence (DNA): TGTGCCAGCAGTCCAAACCACTCTGGCGGGGAGCTGTTTTTT. It translates to CASSPNHSGGELFF. This rearrangement joins TRBV12-3 or TRBV12-4 to TRBJ2-2; unclear D gene. This CDR3 is 14 amino acids long. Trimming removed 5 bases at V and 7 bases at J, with 14 bases between.

This clonotype was observed many times. The rearrangement uses TRBV20-1 and TRBJ1-4; D is ambiguous. This CDR3 contains 12 residues. CDR1 DFQATT and CDR2 SNEGSKA come from the germline V gene (reference sequence). Trimming left V 6 bases short and J 9 bases short, with 14 bases between. CDR3 coding DNA: TGCAGTGCCCAAGAAGAACGTCAAAAACTGTTTTTT. Amino acids: CSAQEERQKLFF.

As to this clonotype: One junction end does not reproduce the germline sequence, and a read error may be involved. V gene TRBV11-2 combines with J gene TRBJ1-3, with 11 bases aligning to TRBD1. This CDR3 contains 15 residues. In germline, CDR1 is SGHAT, CDR2 FQNNGV. DNA of the CDR3: TGTGCCAGCAGCTTGGACAGGGGGCTGAGAAACGCCATATATTTT. This encodes CASSLDRGLRNAIYF.

V is TRBV30 and J is TRBJ1-2; 9 bases line up with TRBD1. Trimming at V came to 4 bases and at J to 8 bases, leaving 8 bases not matched to a gene. CDR1 and CDR2 from the germline V gene are GTSNPN and SVGIG (reference sequence). CDR3 length: 13 residues. The CDR3, as DNA: TGTGCCTGGATACGTGGGACAGGGAACGGCTACACCTTC. Protein: CAWIRGTGNGYTF. Full variable domain (missing parts from reference TRBV30 and TRBJ1-2): SQTIHQWPATLVQPVGSPLSLECTVEGTSNPNLYWYRQAAGRGLQLLFYSVGIGQISSEVPQNLSASRPQDRQFILSSKKLLLSDSGFYLCAWIRGTGNGYTFGSGTRLTVV.

This rearrangement joins TRBV7-2 to TRBJ2-3, with a tentative D call TRBD2 (6 bases). The CDR3 is 14 amino acids. Trimming left V 4 bases short and J 4 bases short, with 12 bases between. Germline CDR1 and CDR2: SGHTA and FQGNSA. In nucleotides, the CDR3 is TGTGCCAGCAGCTCCTCGGCGGGGCCAGATACGCAGTATTTT. Protein product: CASSSSAGPDTQYF.

The sample holds many counts of this clonotype. The genes are TRBV15 and TRBJ2-4, with 8 nucleotides matching TRBD1. This CDR3 spans 18 amino acids. The ends lost 3 bases at V and 0 bases at J; junction bases unmatched: 10. Germline values: CDR1 LNHNV, CDR2 YYDKDF (reference sequence). This CDR3 reads CATSRASTGEPAKNIQYF. The CDR3 DNA is TGTGCCACCAGCAGGGCTTCGACAGGGGAGCCAGCCAAAAACATTCAGTACTTC. The whole variable domain, filled in from reference TRBV15 and TRBJ2-4, reads DAMVIQNPRYQVTQFGKPVTLSCSQTLNHNVMYWYQQKSSQAPKLLFHYYDKDFNNEADTPDNFQSRRPNTSFCFLDIRSPGLGDTAMYLCATSRASTGEPAKNIQYFGAGTRLSVL.

This clonotype was seen repeatedly, ten times or more. This rearrangement joins TRBV28 to TRBJ2-2; D remains unclear. Germline lookup yields CDR1 MDHEN and CDR2 SYDVKM. There are 15 residues in the CDR3. The V and J ends lost 10 bases and 0 bases respectively, with 15 bases between them. The CDR3 sequence: CATSPSVTNTGELFF. CDR3 bases: TGTGCCACCTCCCCGAGTGTGACGAACACCGGGGAGCTGTTTTTT.

This clonotype has ten or more counts. The chain uses TRBV23-1 and TRBJ2-7, with 10 bases aligning to TRBD1. TRBV23-1 is marked as an open reading frame, function uncertain. This CDR3 comprises 18 residues. J was trimmed by 2 bases and V by 6 bases; bases with no gene match: 16. CDR3 nucleotides: TGCGCCAGCAGATCGACAGGGGGCCCGTGTGATTACACCTACGAGCAGTACTTC. This translates into CASRSTGGPCDYTYEQYF.

Many counts were recorded for this clonotype. V and J are TRBV20-1 and TRBJ1-3, with D unclear. Germline V gene data show CDR1 as DFQATT and CDR2 as SNEGSKA (reference sequence). The CDR3 is 12 amino acids. With 2 bases removed from V and 4 bases from J, the gap between germline ends came to 6 bases. As DNA, the CDR3 is TGCAGTGCTAGACCGATAGGAAACACCATATATTTT. It codes for CSARPIGNTIYF.

This clonotype has more than one count but fewer than ten. The chain has TRBV19 and TRBJ1-5; TRBD1 aligns across 8 bases. CDR1 is LNHDA and CDR2 is SQIVND in the germline V gene (reference sequence). The CDR3 spans 16 residues. The J segment lost 0 bases and the V segment lost 5 bases, leaving 6 bases of the junction unmatched. The CDR3 reads CASSLRTGSSNQPQHF. Written as DNA, the CDR3 is TGTGCCAGTAGTCTTCGGACAGGGAGTAGCAATCAGCCCCAGCATTTT.